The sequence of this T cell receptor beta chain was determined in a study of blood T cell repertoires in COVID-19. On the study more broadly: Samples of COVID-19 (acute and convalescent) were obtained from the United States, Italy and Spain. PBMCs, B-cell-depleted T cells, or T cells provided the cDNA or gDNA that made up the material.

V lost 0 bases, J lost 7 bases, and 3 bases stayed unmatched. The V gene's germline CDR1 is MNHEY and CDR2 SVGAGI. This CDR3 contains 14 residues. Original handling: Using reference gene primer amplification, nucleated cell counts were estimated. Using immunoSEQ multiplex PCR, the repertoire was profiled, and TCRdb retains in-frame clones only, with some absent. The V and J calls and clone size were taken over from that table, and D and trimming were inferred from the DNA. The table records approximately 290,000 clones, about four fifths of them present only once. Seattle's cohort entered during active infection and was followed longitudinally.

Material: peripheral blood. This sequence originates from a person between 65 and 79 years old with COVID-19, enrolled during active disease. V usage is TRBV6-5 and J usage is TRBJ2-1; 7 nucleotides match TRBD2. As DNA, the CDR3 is TGTGCCAGCAGTTACTCGACTAGCCTTAATGAGCAGTTCTTC. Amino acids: CASSYSTSLNEQFF.